Here is one T cell receptor (beta chain) with its context. Its antigen is currently unknown. Healthy individuals of Caucasian origin from Russia, aged roughly 6 to 100, served as donors. Combining a sample-barcoded 5' primer with a J-beta primer mix, a second PCR ran for about 6 to 12 cycles. TCRdb processed the 5' RACE reads anew with MiXCR; each CDR3 protein has one entry. The data show about 1.5 million distinct CDR3 sequences, about 42% seen once. Germline lookup yields CDR1 SGDLS and CDR2 YYNGEE. Trimming cost V 3 bases and J 5 bases; bases outside gene matches: 1. There are 15 residues in the CDR3. This specimen comes from a study of blood T cells in healthy people across ages. Study results and caveats: Diversity estimates from one million T cells were considered underestimates. It was the long-lived donors that had more naive CD4+ cells and higher diversity than aged donors.

The chain employs TRBV9 and TRBJ2-1, with TRBD2 matching over 14 bases. The sequence derives from a woman aged 18-29 years in good health. Material: blood. For the CDR3, the DNA is TGTGCCAGCAGCGGGACTAGCGGGAGGAACAATGAGCAGTTCTTC. Translation gives CASSGTSGRNNEQFF.